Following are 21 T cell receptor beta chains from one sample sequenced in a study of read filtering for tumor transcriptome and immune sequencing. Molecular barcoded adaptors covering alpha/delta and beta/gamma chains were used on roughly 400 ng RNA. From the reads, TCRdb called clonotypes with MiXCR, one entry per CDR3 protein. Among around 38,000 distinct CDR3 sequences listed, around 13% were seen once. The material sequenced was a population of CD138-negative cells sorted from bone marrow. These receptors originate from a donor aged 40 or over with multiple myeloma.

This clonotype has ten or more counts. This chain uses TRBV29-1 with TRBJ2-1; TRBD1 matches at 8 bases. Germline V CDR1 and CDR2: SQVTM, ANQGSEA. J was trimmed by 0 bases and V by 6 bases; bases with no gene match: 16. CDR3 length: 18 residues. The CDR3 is CSVQVRTGTVSSYNEQFF. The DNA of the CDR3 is TGCAGCGTCCAAGTACGGACAGGGACCGTTAGCTCCTACAATGAGCAGTTCTTC.

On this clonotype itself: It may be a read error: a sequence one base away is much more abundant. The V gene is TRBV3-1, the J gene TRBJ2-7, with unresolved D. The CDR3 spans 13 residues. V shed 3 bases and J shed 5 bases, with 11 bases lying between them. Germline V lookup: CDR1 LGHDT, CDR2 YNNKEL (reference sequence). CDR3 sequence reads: CASSHDRINEQYF. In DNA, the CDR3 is TGTGCCAGCAGCCATGATCGGATAAACGAGCAGTACTTC.

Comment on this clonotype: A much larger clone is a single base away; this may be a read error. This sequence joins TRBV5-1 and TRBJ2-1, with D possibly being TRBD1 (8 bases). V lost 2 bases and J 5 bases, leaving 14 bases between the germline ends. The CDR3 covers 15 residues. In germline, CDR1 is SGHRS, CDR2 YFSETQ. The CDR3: CASSFTGGGHNEQFF. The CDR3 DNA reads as TGCGCCAGCAGCTTTACAGGGGGGGGCCACAATGAGCAGTTCTTC.

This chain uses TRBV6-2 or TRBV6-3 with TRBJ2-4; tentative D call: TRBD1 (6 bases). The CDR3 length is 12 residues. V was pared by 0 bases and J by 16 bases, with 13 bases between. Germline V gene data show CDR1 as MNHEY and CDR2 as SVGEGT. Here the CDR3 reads CASSYSGATRYF. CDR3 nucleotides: TGTGCCAGCAGTTACTCGGGGGCCACGCGATACTTC.

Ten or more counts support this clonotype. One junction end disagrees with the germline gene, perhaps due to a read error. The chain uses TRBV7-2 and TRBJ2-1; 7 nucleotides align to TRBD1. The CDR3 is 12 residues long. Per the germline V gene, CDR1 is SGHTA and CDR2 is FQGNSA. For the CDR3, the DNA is TGTGCCAGCAGCTTTAACAGGGGAGAGCAGTCCTTC. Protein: CASSFNRGEQSF.

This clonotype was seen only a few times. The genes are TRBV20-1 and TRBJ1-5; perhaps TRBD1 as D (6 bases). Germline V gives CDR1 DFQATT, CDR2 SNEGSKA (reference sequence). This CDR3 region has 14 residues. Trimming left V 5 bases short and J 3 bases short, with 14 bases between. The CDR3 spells CSAGKGGANQPQHF. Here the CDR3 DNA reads TGCAGTGCTGGGAAAGGGGGAGCCAATCAGCCCCAGCATTTT.

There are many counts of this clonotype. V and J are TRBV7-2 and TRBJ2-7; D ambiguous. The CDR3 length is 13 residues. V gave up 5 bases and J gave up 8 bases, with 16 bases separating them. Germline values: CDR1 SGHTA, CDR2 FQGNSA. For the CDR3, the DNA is TGTGCCAGCAGCCCCAGAAATACCTTGAAGCAGTACTTC. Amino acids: CASSPRNTLKQYF.

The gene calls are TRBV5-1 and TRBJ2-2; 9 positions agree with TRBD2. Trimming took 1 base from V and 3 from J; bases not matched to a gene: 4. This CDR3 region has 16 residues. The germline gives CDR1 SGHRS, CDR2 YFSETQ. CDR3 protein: CASSLSGRMDTGELFF. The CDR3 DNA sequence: TGCGCCAGCAGCTTGAGCGGGAGGATGGACACCGGGGAGCTGTTTTTT.

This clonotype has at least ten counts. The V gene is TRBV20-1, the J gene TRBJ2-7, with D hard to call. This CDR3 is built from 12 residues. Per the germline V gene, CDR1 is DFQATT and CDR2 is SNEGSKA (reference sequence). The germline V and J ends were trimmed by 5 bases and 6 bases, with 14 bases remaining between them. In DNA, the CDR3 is TGCAGTGCTCAAACACAGCCCCCCGAGCAGTACTTC. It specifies CSAQTQPPEQYF.

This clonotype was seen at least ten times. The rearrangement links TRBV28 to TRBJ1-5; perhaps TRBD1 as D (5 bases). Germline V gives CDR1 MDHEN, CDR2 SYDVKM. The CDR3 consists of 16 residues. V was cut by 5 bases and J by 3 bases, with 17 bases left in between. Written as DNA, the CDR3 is TGTGCCAGCAGTCAATCCGGGGCCCGATCCAATCAGCCCCAGCATTTT. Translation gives CASSQSGARSNQPQHF.

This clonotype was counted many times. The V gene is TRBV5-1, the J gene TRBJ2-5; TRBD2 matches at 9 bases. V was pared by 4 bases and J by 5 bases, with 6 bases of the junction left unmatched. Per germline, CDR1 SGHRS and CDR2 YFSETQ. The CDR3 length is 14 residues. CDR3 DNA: TGCGCCAGCAGCCCCTTAGCGGGAGAGGAGACCCAGTACTTC. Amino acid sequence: CASSPLAGEETQYF.

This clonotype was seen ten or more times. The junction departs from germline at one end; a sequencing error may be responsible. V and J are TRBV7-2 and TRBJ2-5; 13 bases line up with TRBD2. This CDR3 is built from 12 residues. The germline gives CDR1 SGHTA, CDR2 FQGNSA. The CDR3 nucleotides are TGTGCCAGCAGCCCGGGACTAGCGGGGCCCGGCTTC. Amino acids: CASSPGLAGPGF.

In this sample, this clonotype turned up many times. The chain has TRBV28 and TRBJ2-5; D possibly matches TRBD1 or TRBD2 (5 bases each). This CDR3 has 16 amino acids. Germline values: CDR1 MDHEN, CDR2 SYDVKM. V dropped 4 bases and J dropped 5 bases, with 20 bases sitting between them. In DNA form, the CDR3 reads TGTGCCAGCAGTTCTTACCCGGGGCTTCCGCCGGAGACCCAGTACTTC. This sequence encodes CASSSYPGLPPETQYF.

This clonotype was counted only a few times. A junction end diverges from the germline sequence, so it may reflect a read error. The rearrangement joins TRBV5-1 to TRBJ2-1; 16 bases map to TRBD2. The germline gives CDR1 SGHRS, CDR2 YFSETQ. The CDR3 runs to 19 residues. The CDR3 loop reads CACSTGLAGGPSRVNEQFF. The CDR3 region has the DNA TGCGCCTGCAGCACGGGACTAGCGGGAGGGCCCAGCCGTGTTAATGAGCAGTTCTTC.

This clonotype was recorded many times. CDR3 in amino acids: CSVDRVAETQYF. The CDR3 DNA reads as TGCAGCGTTGACAGGGTTGCAGAGACCCAGTACTTC. The chain employs TRBV29-1 and TRBJ2-5, with D maybe TRBD1 (5 bases). The V and J ends lost 3 bases and 4 bases respectively, with 9 bases between them. The CDR3 extends over 12 amino acids. The germline V gene encodes CDR1 SQVTM and CDR2 ANQGSEA.

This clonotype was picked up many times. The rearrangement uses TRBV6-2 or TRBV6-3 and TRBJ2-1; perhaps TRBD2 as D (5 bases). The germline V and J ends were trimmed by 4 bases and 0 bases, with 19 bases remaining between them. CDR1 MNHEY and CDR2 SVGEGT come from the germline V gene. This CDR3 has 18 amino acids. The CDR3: CASSSSAVYTSSYNEQFF. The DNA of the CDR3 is TGTGCCAGCAGTTCCAGCGCGGTTTATACTAGCTCCTACAATGAGCAGTTCTTC.

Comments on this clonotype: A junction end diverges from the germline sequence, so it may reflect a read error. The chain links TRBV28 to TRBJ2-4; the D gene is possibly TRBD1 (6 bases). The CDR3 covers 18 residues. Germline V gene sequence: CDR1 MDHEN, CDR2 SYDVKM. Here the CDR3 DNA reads TGTGCCAGCAGTGCTTTTTCGTTTGGGGGCTTAGCCAAAAACGTTCAGTACTTC. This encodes CASSAFSFGGLAKNVQYF.

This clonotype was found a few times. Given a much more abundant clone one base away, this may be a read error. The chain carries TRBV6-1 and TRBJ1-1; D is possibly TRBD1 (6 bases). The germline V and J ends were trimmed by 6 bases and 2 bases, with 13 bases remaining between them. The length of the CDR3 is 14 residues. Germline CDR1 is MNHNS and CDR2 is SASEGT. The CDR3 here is CASRADSVNTEAFF. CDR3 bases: TGTGCCAGCAGGGCGGACAGCGTTAACACTGAAGCTTTCTTT.

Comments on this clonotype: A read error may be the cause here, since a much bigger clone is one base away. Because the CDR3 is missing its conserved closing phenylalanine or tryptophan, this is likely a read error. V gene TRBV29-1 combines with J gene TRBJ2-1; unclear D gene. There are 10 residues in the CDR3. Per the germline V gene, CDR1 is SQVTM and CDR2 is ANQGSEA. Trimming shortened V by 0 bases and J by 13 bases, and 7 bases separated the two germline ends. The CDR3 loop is CSVEDADQFS. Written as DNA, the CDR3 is TGCAGCGTTGAAGATGCAGATCAGTTCTCC.

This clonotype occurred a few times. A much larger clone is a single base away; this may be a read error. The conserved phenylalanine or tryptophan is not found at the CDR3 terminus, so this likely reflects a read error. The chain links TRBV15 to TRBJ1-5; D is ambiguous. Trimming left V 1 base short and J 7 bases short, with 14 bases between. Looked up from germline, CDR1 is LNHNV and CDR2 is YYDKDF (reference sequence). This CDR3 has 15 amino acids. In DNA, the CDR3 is TGTGCCACCAGCAGAGCCATATCTAACGGGCAGCCCCAGCATTCT. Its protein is CATSRAISNGQPQHS.

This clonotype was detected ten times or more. CDR3 nucleotides: TGCGCCAGCAGCCAAGACTCGAGCGGGAGCTACAATGAGCAGTTCTTC. Its translation: CASSQDSSGSYNEQFF. This rearrangement joins TRBV4-1 to TRBJ2-1; 8 nucleotides match TRBD2. Per germline, CDR1 MGHRA and CDR2 YSYEKL. There are 16 residues in the CDR3. Germline trimming cut 0 bases from V and 3 bases from J; bases unmatched to any gene: 4.